This T cell receptor (beta chain) was sequenced in a study of T cell changes during pregnancy in multiple sclerosis. CDR1 is SQVTM and CDR2 is ANQGSEA in the germline V gene. CDR3 length: 11 residues. After removal of 6 bases from V and 6 bases from J, the junction contained 4 bases not matched to a gene. TCRdb's copy holds only in-frame clones and misses some; the assay was immunoSEQ multiplex PCR. The sample has 85,000 to 120,000 clones; 85% to 95% are singletons. The origin of this receptor is a female donor with multiple sclerosis, enrolled in a pregnancy study. This sequence joins TRBV29-1 and TRBJ1-2; the match to TRBD1 covers 7 bases. The sequences come from peripheral blood, collected after pregnancy. The CDR3 loop reads CSVDREDGYTF. CDR3 sequence (DNA): TGCAGCGTCGACAGGGAAGATGGCTACACCTTC.